Many counts were recorded for the clone carrying this TCR beta chain. The entry originates in a study of human T cells and chemical hapten exposure. TCRdb re-analysed the RACE reads in MiXCR, keeping a single row per CDR3 protein. Of 50,000 or so distinct CDR3 sequences listed, roughly 9.5% are singletons. Time point defined: patch test 3, about 24 weeks after DPC sensitization. Described treatment: therapeutic diphenylcyclopropenone sensitization with weekly scalp DPC. J was trimmed by 4 bases and V by 3 bases; bases with no gene match: 4. The CDR3 has 15 residues. Germline V gene lookup returns CDR1 KGHSH and CDR2 LQKENI.

The chain employs TRBV18 and TRBJ2-2, with TRBD2 identical over 8 bases. This TCR derives from a middle-aged woman with alopecia areata. Some clones in this sample may be carry-over from other donors' samples. The sequences come from whole blood, collected in connection with sensitization to the hapten diphenylcyclopropenone (DPC). The CDR3 sequence: CASSPGTRSTGELFF. The CDR3 DNA follows: TGTGCCAGCTCACCCGGGACTAGGAGCACCGGGGAGCTGTTTTTT.